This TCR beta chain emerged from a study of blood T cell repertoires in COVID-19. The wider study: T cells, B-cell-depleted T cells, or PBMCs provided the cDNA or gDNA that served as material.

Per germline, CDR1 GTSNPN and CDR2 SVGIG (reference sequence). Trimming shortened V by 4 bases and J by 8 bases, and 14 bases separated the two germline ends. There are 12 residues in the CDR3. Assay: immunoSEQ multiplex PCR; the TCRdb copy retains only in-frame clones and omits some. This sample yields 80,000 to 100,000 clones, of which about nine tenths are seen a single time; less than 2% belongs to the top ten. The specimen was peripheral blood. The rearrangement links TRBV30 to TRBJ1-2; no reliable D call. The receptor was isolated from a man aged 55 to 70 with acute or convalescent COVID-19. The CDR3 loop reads CAWTRESWGYTF. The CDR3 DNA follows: TGTGCCTGGACCCGGGAGTCGTGGGGCTACACCTTC.